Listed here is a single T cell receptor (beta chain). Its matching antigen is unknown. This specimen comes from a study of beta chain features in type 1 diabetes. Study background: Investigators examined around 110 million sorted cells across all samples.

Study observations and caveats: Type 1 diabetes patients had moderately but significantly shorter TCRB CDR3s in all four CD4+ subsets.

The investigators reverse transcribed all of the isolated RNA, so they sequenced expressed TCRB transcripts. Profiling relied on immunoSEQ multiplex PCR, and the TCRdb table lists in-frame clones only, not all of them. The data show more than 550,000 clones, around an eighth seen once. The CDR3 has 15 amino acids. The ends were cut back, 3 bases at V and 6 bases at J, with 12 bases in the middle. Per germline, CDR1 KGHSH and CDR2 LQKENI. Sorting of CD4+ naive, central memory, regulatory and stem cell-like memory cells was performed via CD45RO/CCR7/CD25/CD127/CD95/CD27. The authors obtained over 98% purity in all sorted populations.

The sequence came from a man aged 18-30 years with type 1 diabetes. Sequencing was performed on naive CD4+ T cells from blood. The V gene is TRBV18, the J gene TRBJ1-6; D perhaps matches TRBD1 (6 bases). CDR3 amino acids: CASSPAGEINSPLHF. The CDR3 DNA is TGTGCCAGCTCACCCGCAGGGGAAATTAATTCACCCCTCCACTTT.